One and the same sample provided the 5 T cell receptor beta chains below, sequenced in a study of CD8+CD57+ T cells in acquired aplastic anemia. Profiling that covered TCR beta VDJ and CDR3 relied on genomic DNA as its template. TCRdb re-derived calls from the reads in MiXCR, one entry per CDR3 protein. The sample lists 120,000 or so distinct CDR3 sequences, 45% to 60% occurring once. CD8+CD57+ cell expansion, shown by flow cytometry, had occurred in the patients selected for sequencing. The sample consisted of sorted CD4+, CD8+, or CD8+CD57+ T cells (not recorded which) from PBMCs. The receptors stem from a human donor with aplastic anemia.

This clonotype was seen more than once but under ten times. The CDR3 region has the DNA TGTGCCACCAGCGAGGCGGACAGGGCGTCTAATGAAAAACTGTTTTTT. This codes for CATSEADRASNEKLFF. The rearrangement joins TRBV15 to TRBJ1-4; 8 bases map to TRBD1. The CDR3 is 16 residues long. J lost 3 bases, V lost 5 bases, and 8 bases had no gene match. CDR1 and CDR2 from the germline V gene are LNHNV and YYDKDF (reference sequence).

The V and J genes are TRBV9 and TRBJ1-2; possible D gene TRBD1, 5 bases. In germline, CDR1 is SGDLS, CDR2 YYNGEE. The CDR3 extends over 14 amino acids. V gave up 3 bases and J gave up 1 base, with 10 bases separating them. CDR3 nucleotides: TGTGCCAGCAGCGCCGGGACGGATAACTATGGCTACACCTTC. It is translated as CASSAGTDNYGYTF.

The chain carries TRBV29-1 and TRBJ2-5, with D possibly matching TRBD1 (5 bases). The V end was cut by 6 bases, the J end by 0 bases, with 14 bases between. Germline lookup yields CDR1 SQVTM and CDR2 ANQGSEA. The CDR3 consists of 14 residues. DNA of the CDR3: TGCAGCGTAATACGACAGAAAGACCAAGAGACCCAGTACTTC. This gives the protein CSVIRQKDQETQYF. The variable domain in full, completed from reference TRBV29-1 and TRBJ2-5, reads SAVISQKPSRDICQRGTSLTIQCQVDSQVTMMFWYRQQPGQSLTLIATANQGSEATYESGFVIDKFPISRPNLTFSTLTVSNMSPEDSSIYLCSVIRQKDQETQYFGPGTRLLVL.

Note on this clonotype: One end of the junction varies from germline; a read error may be responsible. This chain joins TRBV10-1 and TRBJ2-2; the D gene is possibly TRBD2 (6 bases). The CDR3 covers 12 residues. In germline, CDR1 is WNHNN, CDR2 SYGVQD (reference sequence). The CDR3 nucleotides are TGCGCCAGCAGTGCCCTCACCGGGGGGCTGTTTTTT. This gives the protein CASSALTGGLFF.

This clonotype has just one count. The CDR3 DNA reads as TGTGCCAGCAGCAGCTCGGGACTAGCGGGAGGAGAGACCCAGTACTTC. It translates to CASSSSGLAGGETQYF. V and J are TRBV7-9 and TRBJ2-5; TRBD2 aligns across 15 bases. V lost 5 bases to trimming and J lost 4 bases; unmatched junction nucleotides: 5. From germline, CDR1 is SEHNR and CDR2 FQNEAQ (reference sequence). This CDR3 region has 16 residues.